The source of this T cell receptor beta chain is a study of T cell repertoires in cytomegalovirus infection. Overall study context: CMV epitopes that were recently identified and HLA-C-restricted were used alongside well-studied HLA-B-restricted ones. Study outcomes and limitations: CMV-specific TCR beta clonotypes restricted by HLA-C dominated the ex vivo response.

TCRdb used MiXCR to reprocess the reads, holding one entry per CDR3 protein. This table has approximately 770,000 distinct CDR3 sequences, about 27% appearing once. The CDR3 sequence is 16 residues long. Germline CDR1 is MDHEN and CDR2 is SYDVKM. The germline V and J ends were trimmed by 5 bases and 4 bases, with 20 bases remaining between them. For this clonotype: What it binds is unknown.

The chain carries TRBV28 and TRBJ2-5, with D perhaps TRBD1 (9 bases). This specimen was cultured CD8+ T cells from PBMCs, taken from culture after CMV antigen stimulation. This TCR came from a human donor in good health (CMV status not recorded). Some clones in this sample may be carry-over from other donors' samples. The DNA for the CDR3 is TGTGCCAGCAGTCCGCGGGACAGGGCGGGGGGAGAGACCCAGTACTTC. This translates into CASSPRDRAGGETQYF.